Described below is a single T cell receptor beta chain sequence and its context. What it recognizes is unknown. This sample was taken from a study of OX40 agonist ivuxolimab in advanced cancers. Study conclusions and caveats: CD8+ T cells were the subset that, on average, had more expanded clones than CD4+.

CDR1 is MNHEY and CDR2 is SVGAGI in the germline V gene. With 5 bases clipped from V and 5 bases from J, the junction kept 8 bases outside the gene matches. This CDR3 comprises 15 residues. Some clones are missing from TCRdb's copy, which holds only in-frame ones; the method was immunoSEQ multiplex PCR. The table lists just over 90,000 clones, 85% to 95% of them singletons. The starting material was CD4+ or CD8+ T cells sorted from blood, obtained in a trial of the OX40 agonist ivuxolimab. V usage is TRBV6-5 and J usage is TRBJ1-4; 7 positions agree with TRBD1. The TCR comes from an adult with an advanced solid tumor such as melanoma, head and neck, liver or kidney cancer. The CDR3 coding sequence is TGTGCCAGCAGTCCGTCGGGACAGCAGAATGAAAAACTGTTTTTT. Translating gives CASSPSGQQNEKLFF.